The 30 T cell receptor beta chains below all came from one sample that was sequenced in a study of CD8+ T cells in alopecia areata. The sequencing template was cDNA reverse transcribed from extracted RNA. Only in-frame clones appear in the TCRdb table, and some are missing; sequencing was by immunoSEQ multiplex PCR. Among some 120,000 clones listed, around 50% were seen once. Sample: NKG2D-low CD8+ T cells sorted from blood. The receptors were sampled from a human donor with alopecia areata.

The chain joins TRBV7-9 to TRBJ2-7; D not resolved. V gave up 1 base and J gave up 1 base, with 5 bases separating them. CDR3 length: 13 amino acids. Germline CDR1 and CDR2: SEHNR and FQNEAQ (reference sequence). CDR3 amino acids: CASSLVRSYEQYF. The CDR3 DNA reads TGTGCCAGCAGCTTAGTTCGGTCCTACGAGCAGTACTTC.

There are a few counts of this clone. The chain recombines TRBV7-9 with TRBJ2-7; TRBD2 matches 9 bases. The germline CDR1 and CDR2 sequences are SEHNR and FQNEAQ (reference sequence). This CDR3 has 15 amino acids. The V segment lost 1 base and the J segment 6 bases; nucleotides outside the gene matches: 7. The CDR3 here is CASSLVAGALSEQYF. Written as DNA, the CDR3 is TGTGCCAGCAGCTTAGTAGCGGGAGCCTTATCCGAGCAGTACTTC.

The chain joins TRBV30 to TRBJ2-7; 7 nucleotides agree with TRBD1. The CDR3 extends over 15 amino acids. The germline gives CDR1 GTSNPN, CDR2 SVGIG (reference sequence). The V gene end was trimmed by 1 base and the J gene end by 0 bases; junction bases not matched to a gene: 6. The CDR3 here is CAWSEGTAPSYEQYF. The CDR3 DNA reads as TGTGCCTGGAGTGAAGGGACAGCTCCCTCCTACGAGCAGTACTTC.

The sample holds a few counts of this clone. CDR3 sequence reads: CASIQRGFREQYF. For the CDR3, the DNA is TGCGCCAGCATCCAAAGAGGGTTTCGCGAGCAGTACTTC. This chain connects TRBV23-1 to TRBJ2-7, with D possibly matching TRBD2 (5 bases). TRBV23-1 counts as an open reading frame of uncertain function. The CDR3 is made up of 13 amino acids. V lost 7 bases and J 6 bases, leaving 16 bases between the germline ends.

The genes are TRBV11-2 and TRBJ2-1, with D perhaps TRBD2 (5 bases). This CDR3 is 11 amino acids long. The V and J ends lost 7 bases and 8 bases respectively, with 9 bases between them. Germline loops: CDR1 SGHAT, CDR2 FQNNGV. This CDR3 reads CASIGRDEQFF. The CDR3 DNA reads TGTGCCAGCATCGGGCGGGATGAGCAGTTCTTC.

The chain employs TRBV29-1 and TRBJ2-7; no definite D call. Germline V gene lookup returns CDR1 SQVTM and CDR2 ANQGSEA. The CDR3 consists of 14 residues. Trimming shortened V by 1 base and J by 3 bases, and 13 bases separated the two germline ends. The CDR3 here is CSVEGLLEGYEQYF. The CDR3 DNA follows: TGCAGCGTTGAAGGTCTCCTAGAAGGCTACGAGCAGTACTTC.

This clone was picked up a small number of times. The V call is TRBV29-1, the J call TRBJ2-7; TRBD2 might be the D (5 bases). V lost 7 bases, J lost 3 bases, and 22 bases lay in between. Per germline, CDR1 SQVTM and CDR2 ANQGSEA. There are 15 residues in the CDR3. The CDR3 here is CSALDNGPGDYEQYF. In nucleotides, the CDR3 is TGCAGCGCCCTCGACAATGGACCCGGGGACTACGAGCAGTACTTC.

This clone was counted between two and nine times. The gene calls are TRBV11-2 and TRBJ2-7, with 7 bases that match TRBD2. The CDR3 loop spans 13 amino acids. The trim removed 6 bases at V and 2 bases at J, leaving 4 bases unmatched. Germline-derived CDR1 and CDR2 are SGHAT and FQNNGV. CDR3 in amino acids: CASSRAGAYEQYF. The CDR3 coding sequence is TGTGCCAGCAGTCGGGCGGGGGCCTACGAGCAGTACTTC.

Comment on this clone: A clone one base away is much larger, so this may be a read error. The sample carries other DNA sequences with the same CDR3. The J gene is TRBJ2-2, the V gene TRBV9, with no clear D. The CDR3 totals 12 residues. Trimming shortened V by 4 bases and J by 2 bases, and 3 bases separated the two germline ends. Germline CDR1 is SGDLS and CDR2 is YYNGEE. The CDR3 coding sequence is TGTGCCAGCAGCTCCAACACCGGGGAGCTGTTTTTT. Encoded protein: CASSSNTGELFF.

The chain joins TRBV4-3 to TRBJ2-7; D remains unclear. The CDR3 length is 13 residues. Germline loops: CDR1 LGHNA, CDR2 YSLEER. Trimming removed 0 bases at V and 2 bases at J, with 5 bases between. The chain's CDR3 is CASSQDITYEQYF. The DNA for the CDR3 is TGCGCCAGCAGCCAAGATATTACCTACGAGCAGTACTTC.

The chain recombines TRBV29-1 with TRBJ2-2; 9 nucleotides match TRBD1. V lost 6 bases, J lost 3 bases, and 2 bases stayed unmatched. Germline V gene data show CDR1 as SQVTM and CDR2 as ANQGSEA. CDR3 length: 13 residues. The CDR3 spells CSVTGGDTGELFF. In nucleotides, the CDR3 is TGCAGCGTGACAGGGGGAGACACCGGGGAGCTGTTTTTT.

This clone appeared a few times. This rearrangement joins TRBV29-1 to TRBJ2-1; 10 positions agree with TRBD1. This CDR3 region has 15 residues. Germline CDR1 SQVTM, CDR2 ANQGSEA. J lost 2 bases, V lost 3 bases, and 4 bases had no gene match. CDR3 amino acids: CSVDPGTGAYNEQFF. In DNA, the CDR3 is TGCAGCGTTGATCCCGGGACAGGGGCCTACAATGAGCAGTTCTTC.

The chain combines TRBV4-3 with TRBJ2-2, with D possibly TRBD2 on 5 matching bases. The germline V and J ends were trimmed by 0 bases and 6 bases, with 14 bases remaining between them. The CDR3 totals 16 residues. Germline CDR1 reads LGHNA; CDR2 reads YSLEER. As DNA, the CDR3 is TGCGCCAGCAGCCAAGACCCAGCGGCAAAGGCCGGGGAGCTGTTTTTT. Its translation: CASSQDPAAKAGELFF.

This chain's CDR3 is CSVEGTGIDYEQYF. The DNA of the CDR3 is TGCAGCGTTGAGGGGACAGGGATAGACTACGAGCAGTACTTC. This chain uses TRBV29-1 with TRBJ2-7; 9 bases map to TRBD1. The germline V gene has CDR1 SQVTM and CDR2 ANQGSEA. The CDR3 runs to 14 residues. Unmatched junction bases numbered 6, after V lost 3 bases and J lost 3 bases.

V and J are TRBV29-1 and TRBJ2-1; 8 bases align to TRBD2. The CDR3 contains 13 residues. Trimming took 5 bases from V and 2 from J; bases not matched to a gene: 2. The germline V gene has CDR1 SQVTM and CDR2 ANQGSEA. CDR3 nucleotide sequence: TGCAGCGTTCGGGGGGGCGCCTACAATGAGCAGTTCTTC. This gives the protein CSVRGGAYNEQFF.

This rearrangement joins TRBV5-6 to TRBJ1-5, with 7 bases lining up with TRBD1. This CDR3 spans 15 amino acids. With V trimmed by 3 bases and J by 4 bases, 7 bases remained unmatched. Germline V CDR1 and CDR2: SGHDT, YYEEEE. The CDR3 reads CASSSATGENQPQHF. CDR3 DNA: TGTGCCAGCAGCTCCGCTACAGGGGAGAATCAGCCCCAGCATTTT. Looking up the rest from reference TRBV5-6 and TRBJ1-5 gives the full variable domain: DAGVTQSPTHLIKTRGQQVTLRCSPKSGHDTVSWYQQALGQGPQFIFQYYEEEERQRGNFPDRFSGHQFPNYSSELNVNALLLGDSALYLCASSSATGENQPQHFGDGTRLSIL.

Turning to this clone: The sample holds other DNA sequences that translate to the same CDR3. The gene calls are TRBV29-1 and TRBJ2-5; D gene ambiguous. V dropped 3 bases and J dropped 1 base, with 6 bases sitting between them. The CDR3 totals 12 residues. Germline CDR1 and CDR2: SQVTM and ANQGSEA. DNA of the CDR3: TGCAGCGTTGATGGCGGCCAAGAGACCCAGTACTTC. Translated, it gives CSVDGGQETQYF.

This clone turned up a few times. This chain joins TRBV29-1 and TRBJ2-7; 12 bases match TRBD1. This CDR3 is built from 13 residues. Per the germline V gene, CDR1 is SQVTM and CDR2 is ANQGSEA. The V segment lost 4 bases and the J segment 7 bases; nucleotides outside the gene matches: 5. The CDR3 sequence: CSVGGQGALEQYF. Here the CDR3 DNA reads TGCAGCGTTGGGGGACAGGGGGCGTTGGAGCAGTACTTC.

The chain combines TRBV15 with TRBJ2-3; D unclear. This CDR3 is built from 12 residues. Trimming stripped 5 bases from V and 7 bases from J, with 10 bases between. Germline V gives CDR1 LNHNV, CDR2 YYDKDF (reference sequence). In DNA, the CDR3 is TGTGCCACCAGCGGTGAGGAATATACGCAGTATTTT. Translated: CATSGEEYTQYF.

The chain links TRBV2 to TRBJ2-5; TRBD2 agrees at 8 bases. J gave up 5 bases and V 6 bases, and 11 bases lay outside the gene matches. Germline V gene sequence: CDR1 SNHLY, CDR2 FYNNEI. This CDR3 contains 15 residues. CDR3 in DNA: TGTGCCAGCAGCGACCCAGCGGGGGAAGGGGAGACCCAGTACTTC. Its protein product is CASSDPAGEGETQYF. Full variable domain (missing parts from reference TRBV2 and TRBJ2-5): EPEVTQTPSHQVTQMGQEVILRCVPISNHLYFYWYRQILGQKVEFLVSFYNNEISEKSEIFDDQFSVERPDGSNFTLKIRSTKLEDSAMYFCASSDPAGEGETQYFGPGTRLLVL.

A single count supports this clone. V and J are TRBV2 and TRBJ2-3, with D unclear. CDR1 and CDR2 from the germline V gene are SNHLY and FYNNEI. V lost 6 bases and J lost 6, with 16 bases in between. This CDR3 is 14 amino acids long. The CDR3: CASSSMFHGDTQYF. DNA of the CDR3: TGTGCCAGCAGCTCTATGTTTCACGGGGATACGCAGTATTTT.

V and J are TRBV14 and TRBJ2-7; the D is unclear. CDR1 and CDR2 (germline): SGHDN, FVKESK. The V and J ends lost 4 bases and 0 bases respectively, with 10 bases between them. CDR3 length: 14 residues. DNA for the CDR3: TGTGCCAGCAGCCCCACGGGCAGCTCCTACGAGCAGTACTTC. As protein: CASSPTGSSYEQYF. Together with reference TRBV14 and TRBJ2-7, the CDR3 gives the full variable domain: EAGVTQFPSHSVIEKGQTVTLRCDPISGHDNLYWYRRVMGKEIKFLLHFVKESKQDESGMPNNRFLAERTGGTYSTLKVQPAELEDSGVYFCASSPTGSSYEQYFGPGTRLTVT.

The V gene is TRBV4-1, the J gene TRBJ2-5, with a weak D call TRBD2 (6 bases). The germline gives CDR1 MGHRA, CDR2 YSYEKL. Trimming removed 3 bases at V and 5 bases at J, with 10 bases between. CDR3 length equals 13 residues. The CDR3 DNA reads TGCGCCAGCAGCCACTTAGCGGCGGAGACCCAGTACTTC. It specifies CASSHLAAETQYF.

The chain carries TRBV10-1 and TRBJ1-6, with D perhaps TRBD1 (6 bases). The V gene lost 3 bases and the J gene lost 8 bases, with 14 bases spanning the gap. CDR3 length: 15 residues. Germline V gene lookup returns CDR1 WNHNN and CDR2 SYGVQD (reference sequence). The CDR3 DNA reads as TGCGCCAGCAGTGAACACAGGGACGCAGATTCACCCCTCCACTTT. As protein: CASSEHRDADSPLHF.

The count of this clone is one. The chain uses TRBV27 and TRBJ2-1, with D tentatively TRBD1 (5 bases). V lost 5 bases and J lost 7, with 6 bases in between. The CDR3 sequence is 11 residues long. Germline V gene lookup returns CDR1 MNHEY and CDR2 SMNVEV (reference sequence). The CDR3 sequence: CASSAGNEQFF. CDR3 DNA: TGTGCCAGCAGTGCAGGGAATGAGCAGTTCTTC.

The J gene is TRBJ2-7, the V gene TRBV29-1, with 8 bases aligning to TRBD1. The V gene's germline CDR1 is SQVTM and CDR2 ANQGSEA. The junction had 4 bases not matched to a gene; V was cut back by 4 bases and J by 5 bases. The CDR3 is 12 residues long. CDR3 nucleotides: TGCAGCGTTGGGACAGGGAACGACGAGCAGTACTTC. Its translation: CSVGTGNDEQYF.

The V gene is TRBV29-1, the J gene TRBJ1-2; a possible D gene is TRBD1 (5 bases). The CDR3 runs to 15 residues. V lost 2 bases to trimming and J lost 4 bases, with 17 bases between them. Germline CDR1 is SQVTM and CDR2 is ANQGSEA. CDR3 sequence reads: CSVELGRGRSYGYTF. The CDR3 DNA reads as TGCAGCGTTGAATTAGGTAGGGGTCGAAGCTATGGCTACACCTTC.

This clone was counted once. As DNA, the CDR3 is TGCGCCAGCAGCCAAGGACACGAGCAGTACTTC. Its translation is CASSQGHEQYF. The chain carries TRBV4-3 and TRBJ2-7, with D hard to call. The CDR3 covers 11 residues. Germline CDR1 is LGHNA and CDR2 is YSLEER. The V gene lost 1 base and the J gene lost 5 bases, with 3 bases spanning the gap.

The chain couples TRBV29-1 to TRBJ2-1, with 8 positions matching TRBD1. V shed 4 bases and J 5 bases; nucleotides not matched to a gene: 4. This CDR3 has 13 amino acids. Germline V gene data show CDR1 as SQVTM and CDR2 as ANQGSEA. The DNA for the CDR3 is TGCAGCGTTGTAGGACAGGGAAACAATGAGCAGTTCTTC. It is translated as CSVVGQGNNEQFF.

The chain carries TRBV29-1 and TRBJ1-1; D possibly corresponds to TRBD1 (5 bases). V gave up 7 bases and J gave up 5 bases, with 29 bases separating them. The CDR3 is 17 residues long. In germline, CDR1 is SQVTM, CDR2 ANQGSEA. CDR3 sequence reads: CSATYRDSLKIVTEAFF. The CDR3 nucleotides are TGCAGCGCTACATACCGGGACTCTCTAAAGATAGTGACTGAAGCTTTCTTT.